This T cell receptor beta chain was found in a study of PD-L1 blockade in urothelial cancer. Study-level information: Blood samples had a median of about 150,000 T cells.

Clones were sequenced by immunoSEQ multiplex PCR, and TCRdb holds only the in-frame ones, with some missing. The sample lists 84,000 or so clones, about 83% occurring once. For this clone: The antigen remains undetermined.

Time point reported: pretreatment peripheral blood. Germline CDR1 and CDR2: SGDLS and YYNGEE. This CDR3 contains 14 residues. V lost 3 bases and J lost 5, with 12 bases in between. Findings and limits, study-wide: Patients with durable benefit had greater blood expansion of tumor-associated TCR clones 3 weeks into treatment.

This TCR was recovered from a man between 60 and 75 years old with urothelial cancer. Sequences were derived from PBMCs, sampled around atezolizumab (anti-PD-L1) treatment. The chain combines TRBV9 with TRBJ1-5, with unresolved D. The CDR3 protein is CASSASAFHQPQHF. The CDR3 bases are TGTGCCAGCAGCGCGTCAGCGTTTCATCAGCCCCAGCATTTT.